These T cell receptor beta chains were read from a single sample in a study of T cell clusters in autoimmune cytopenias. TCRdb reprocessed the multiplex PCR reads and reports one entry per CDR3 protein, with no DNA. Its listing shows nearly 9,000 distinct CDR3 sequences. The sample taken for sequencing was peripheral blood. These receptors all stem from a human donor with an autoimmune cytopenia or autoimmune hepatitis (not recorded which). The CDR3 runs from the conserved cysteine through the conserved F or W. Only part of the rows carry a size: once, few, many, or a class if the clone is expanded.

>.|TRBV18|TRBJ2-1
CASSPSSGSYNEQFF
>medium-sized|TRBV11-1|TRBJ2-1
CASSLGTSGRAHDEQFF
>.|TRBV30|TRBJ2-3
CACTSGARLYSTDTQYF
>.|TRBV18|TRBJ2-7
CASSPLSQGNGEQYF
>medium-sized|TRBV15|TRBJ2-1
CATRGQRGYGNNEQFF
>.|TRBV12-3/TRBV12-4|TRBJ1-2
CASINKNYGYTF
>medium-sized|TRBV19|TRBJ1-1
CASKGNRGMTEAFF
>medium-sized|TRBV27|TRBJ1-6
CASSLSTGGLGTPLHF
>medium-sized|TRBV27|TRBJ2-1
CASSFSLAGPYNEQFF
>medium-sized|TRBV15|TRBJ2-5
CATSTDQGVGTQYF
>.|TRBV18|TRBJ1-1
CASSPLNQGDRGNTEAFF
>medium-sized|TRBV18|TRBJ2-1
CASSPRLAGGGNEQFF
>medium-sized|TRBV30|TRBJ2-1
CAWGRIGNEQFF
>.|TRBV28|TRBJ1-5
CASSLRQYGQPQHF
>.|TRBV19|TRBJ1-5
CASSQTGQGRQPQHF
>.|TRBV20-1|TRBJ2-3
CSAKGAPTGDTQYF
>medium-sized|TRBV19|TRBJ1-4
CASSAGTLSNEKLFF
>.|TRBV7-6|TRBJ1-2
CASSPAGANYGYTF
>.|TRBV18|TRBJ1-2
CASSPAGTGSGYGYTF
>medium-sized|TRBV12-3/TRBV12-4|TRBJ2-7
CASSYLSDSRYEQYF
>medium-sized|TRBV30|TRBJ1-6
CAWMGVRSPLHF
>.|TRBV7-6|TRBJ2-3
CASSLSSTSTDTQYF
>medium-sized|TRBV6-1|TRBJ2-1
CASTGLAGYNEQFF
>medium-sized|TRBV29-1|TRBJ2-3
CSVKTSGSTDTQYF
>.|TRBV5-4|TRBJ2-3
CASSLSGRMADTQYF
>.|TRBV27|TRBJ1-6
CASSPFLATGVNSPLHF
>.|TRBV13|TRBJ2-7
CASSLYGSGYEQYF
>medium-sized|TRBV29-1|TRBJ2-3
CSVPFSGVTQYF
>.|TRBV20-1|TRBJ2-5
CSSGTEETQYF
>medium-sized|TRBV18|TRBJ1-3
CASSPADTVPGNTIYF
>medium-sized|TRBV12-3/TRBV12-4|TRBJ2-1
CASSSGSRGNEQFF
>medium-sized|TRBV29-1|TRBJ2-7
CSVGDRGRTEQYF
>medium-sized|TRBV27|TRBJ2-6
CASSRIPSNVLTF
>.|TRBV19|TRBJ1-5
CASSIGERQGGNQPQHF
>.|TRBV20-1|TRBJ2-3
CSAEPWRVTDTQYF
>.|TRBV6-5|TRBJ1-1
CASSETSIGNTEAFF
>medium-sized|TRBV27|TRBJ1-2
CASSRQPNYGYTF
>medium-sized|TRBV12-3/TRBV12-4|TRBJ1-2
CASRPTGSYYGYTF
>.|TRBV27|TRBJ1-2
CASSSPDQGSEGYTF
>.|TRBV5-3|TRBJ2-1
CARSLAGAYNEQFF
>.|TRBV18|TRBJ1-1
CASSPGTVNTEAFF
>.|TRBV4-2|TRBJ2-7
CASSQDRTATYEQYF
>medium-sized|TRBV30|TRBJ2-1
CAWVRHDDEQFF
>.|TRBV6-5|TRBJ2-7
CATEGQGGYEQYF
>.|TRBV20-1|TRBJ2-1
CSAREPRFSGLTYF
>.|TRBV20-1|TRBJ2-1
CSCNGGGHNEQFF